This T cell receptor beta chain was recorded in a study of T cells after yellow fever vaccination. Regarding this clonotype: Antigen: not known.

TCRdb processed the 5' RACE reads anew with MiXCR; each CDR3 protein has one entry. The profile shows about 150,000 distinct CDR3 sequences, about 6% of them singletons. Whole-study findings and limits: The bulk population could contribute abundant contaminating clonotypes to FACS-sorted repertoires.

V lost 1 base to trimming and J lost 3 bases, with 12 bases between them. The germline CDR1 and CDR2 sequences are SGHAT and FQNNGV. The CDR3 has 15 residues. The chain recombines TRBV11-2 with TRBJ1-1; TRBD1 might be the D (5 bases). The sample consisted of CD4+ T cells sorted from PBMCs, taken on the day of the first yellow fever vaccination. The receptor's source is a young man who received the YFV17D yellow fever vaccine. CDR3 bases: TGTGCCAGCAGCTTAGGCCCGACAGATTACACTGAAGCTTTCTTT. It codes for CASSLGPTDYTEAFF.